These 28 T cell receptor beta chains came from one sample sequenced in a study of vaccination and CD4 T cells after COVID-19. With the Oncomine TCR Beta short-read assay, DNA from cultured CD4+ T cells was sequenced. One entry per CDR3 protein results from TCRdb running MiXCR on the PCR reads. The sample shows about 20,000 distinct CDR3 sequences, about 50% of them seen only once. The antigens these receptors bind are not known. Treatment in this sample: approximately nine-day PBMC culture with coronavirus spike peptide pools or control peptides (ViraFEST assay). The sequencing here drew on CD4+ T cells from blood, cultured in vitro, taken before SARS-CoV-2 vaccination. These receptors were obtained from a human donor who had recovered from COVID-19.

This chain joins TRBV12-3 or TRBV12-4 and TRBJ2-1; 8 nucleotides agree with TRBD2. Trimming at V came to 4 bases and at J to 6 bases, leaving 8 bases not matched to a gene. The CDR3 is 15 amino acids. CDR3: CASSSGGAGSNEQFF. The CDR3 DNA follows: TGTGCCAGCAGTTCGGGGGGGGCAGGTAGCAATGAGCAGTTCTTC.

The V and J genes are TRBV10-3 and TRBJ1-1, with D possibly being TRBD1 (5 bases). The CDR3 extends over 13 amino acids. The ends were cut back, 6 bases at V and 0 bases at J, with 8 bases in the middle. The germline gives CDR1 ENHRY, CDR2 SYGVKD. The CDR3: CAIRPDMNTEAFF. The DNA for the CDR3 is TGTGCCATCAGACCGGACATGAACACTGAAGCTTTCTTT.

The J gene is TRBJ2-5, the V gene TRBV25-1, with D perhaps matching TRBD1 (6 bases). V was pared by 5 bases and J by 5 bases, with 9 bases between. There are 12 residues in the CDR3. CDR1 and CDR2 (germline): MGHDK, SYGVNS. This CDR3 is CASSLRGETQYF. In DNA, the CDR3 is TGTGCCAGCAGTTTGAGGGGGGAGACCCAGTACTTC.

The gene calls are TRBV7-8 and TRBJ1-5, with a weak D call TRBD1 (5 bases). V was pared by 0 bases and J by 8 bases, with 17 bases between. The length of the CDR3 is 16 residues. The germline CDR1 and CDR2 sequences are SGHVS and FQNEAQ. The CDR3 sequence: CASSLASTQATEPQHF. Here the CDR3 DNA reads TGTGCCAGCAGCTTAGCGAGCACACAGGCCACGGAGCCCCAGCATTTT.

A few counts support this clonotype. V usage is TRBV20-1 and J usage is TRBJ1-2; D is ambiguous. CDR1 is DFQATT, CDR2 SNEGSKA, per germline (reference sequence). V was trimmed by 0 bases and J by 4 bases, leaving 12 bases between them. CDR3 length equals 14 residues. The CDR3 coding sequence is TGCAGTGCTAGAGAGGGCAGAACCACCTATGGCTACACCTTC. It translates to CSAREGRTTYGYTF.

In its sample, this clonotype was seen a few times. This sequence joins TRBV20-1 and TRBJ2-3, with D uncertain. Germline lookup yields CDR1 DFQATT and CDR2 SNEGSKA (reference sequence). V was clipped by 3 bases and J by 3 bases, with 10 bases between them. CDR3 length: 13 amino acids. CDR3 DNA sequence: TGCAGTGCTAGTGGGTCCCTTACAGATACGCAGTATTTT. Its protein is CSASGSLTDTQYF.

This chain uses TRBV20-1 with TRBJ2-1, with D maybe TRBD2 (5 bases). CDR3 length: 13 amino acids. Trimming took 0 bases from V and 10 from J, leaving 13 bases between them. CDR1 is DFQATT and CDR2 is SNEGSKA in the germline V gene (reference sequence). The CDR3 is CSAREPGKGEQFF. The DNA for the CDR3 is TGCAGTGCTAGAGAACCGGGAAAAGGCGAGCAGTTCTTC.

The V and J genes are TRBV6-2 or TRBV6-3 and TRBJ2-1, with D perhaps matching TRBD2 (6 bases). CDR1 MNHEY and CDR2 SVGEGT come from the germline V gene. This CDR3 has 14 residues. V shed 5 bases and J shed 6 bases, with 14 bases lying between them. The CDR3 is CASSRQTAGNEQFF. Here the CDR3 DNA reads TGTGCCAGCAGTAGACAGACAGCGGGCAATGAGCAGTTCTTC.

This clonotype was observed a few times. The chain recombines TRBV19 with TRBJ1-2; TRBD1 aligns across 11 bases. The germline V gene has CDR1 LNHDA and CDR2 SQIVND (reference sequence). Trimming removed 3 bases from V and 6 bases from J; junction bases left unmatched: 3. This CDR3 has 14 residues. CDR3 residues: CASSMDRGPHGYTF. The CDR3 DNA sequence: TGTGCCAGTAGTATGGACAGGGGGCCTCATGGCTACACCTTC.

V gene TRBV19 combines with J gene TRBJ1-1; 7 nucleotides align to TRBD1. The CDR3 is 13 amino acids. Unmatched junction bases numbered 4, after V lost 6 bases and J lost 3 bases. Germline V gene lookup returns CDR1 LNHDA and CDR2 SQIVND (reference sequence). The CDR3 loop is CASRTTGDTEAFF. The CDR3 DNA follows: TGTGCCAGTAGGACCACAGGGGACACTGAAGCTTTCTTT.

V is TRBV7-2 and J is TRBJ2-7; perhaps TRBD2 as D (7 bases). This CDR3 has 16 residues. Germline V lookup: CDR1 SGHTA, CDR2 FQGNSA. Trimming stripped 5 bases from V and 4 bases from J, with 21 bases between. This chain's CDR3 is CASSGGGSGRTYEQYF. CDR3 coding DNA: TGTGCCAGCAGCGGGGGGGGCAGCGGTCGGACTTACGAGCAGTACTTC.

This chain uses TRBV2 with TRBJ2-1, with D perhaps TRBD2 (5 bases). V was cut by 2 bases and J by 10 bases, with 9 bases left in between. The length of the CDR3 is 12 residues. Germline CDR1 SNHLY, CDR2 FYNNEI. The CDR3, as DNA: TGTGCCAGCAGTGAACGGCGGGCGGAGCAGTTCTTC. It is translated as CASSERRAEQFF.

The chain uses TRBV20-1 and TRBJ2-1, with D possibly TRBD2 on 5 matching bases. The J call may be in error: the DNA end matches TRBJ2-7 better. Germline V lookup: CDR1 DFQATT, CDR2 SNEGSKA (reference sequence). The CDR3 length is 11 residues. CDR3 DNA: TGCAGTACCGGGCGGGCGTACGAGCAGTACTTC. It is translated as CSTGRAYEQYF.

V usage is TRBV7-2 and J usage is TRBJ1-1; a possible D gene is TRBD1 (6 bases). Germline CDR1 reads SGHTA; CDR2 reads FQGNSA. The ends were cut back, 5 bases at V and 1 base at J, with 14 bases in the middle. The CDR3 spans 15 residues. CDR3 sequence: CASSPSVRGNTEAFF. The DNA for the CDR3 is TGTGCCAGCAGCCCATCCGTCAGGGGGAACACTGAAGCTTTCTTT.

This clonotype was seen more than once but under ten times. This chain connects TRBV20-1 to TRBJ1-1, with D unclear. The CDR3 is 14 amino acids. V was shortened by 1 base and J by 0 bases, with 9 bases between the two germline ends. Germline V gene data show CDR1 as DFQATT and CDR2 as SNEGSKA (reference sequence). CDR3 in amino acids: CSARVSLLNTEAFF. As DNA, the CDR3 is TGCAGTGCTAGAGTTAGCCTGCTGAACACTGAAGCTTTCTTT.

J is TRBJ2-5 and V is TRBV7-2, with D perhaps matching TRBD1 (5 bases). V lost 1 base to trimming and J lost 2 bases, with 11 bases between them. Per the germline V gene, CDR1 is SGHTA and CDR2 is FQGNSA. The length of the CDR3 is 15 residues. The CDR3 protein is CASSLDDSRQETQYF. CDR3 in DNA: TGTGCCAGCAGCTTAGATGACAGTCGACAAGAGACCCAGTACTTC. Full variable domain (missing parts from reference TRBV7-2 and TRBJ2-5): GAGVSQSPSNKVTEKGKDVELRCDPISGHTALYWYRQSLGQGLEFLIYFQGNSAPDKSGLPSDRFSAERTGGSVSTLTIQRTQQEDSAVYLCASSLDDSRQETQYFGPGTRLLVL.

This chain joins TRBV7-6 and TRBJ2-3, with 7 bases lining up with TRBD2. With 1 base clipped from V and 1 base from J, the junction kept 14 bases outside the gene matches. The CDR3 sequence is 19 residues long. Germline CDR1 SGHVS, CDR2 FNYEAQ. Here the CDR3 reads CASSLGSAVAGARTDTQYF. The CDR3, as DNA: TGTGCCAGCAGCTTAGGTTCGGCCGTTGCGGGAGCGCGCACAGATACGCAGTATTTT.

This chain links TRBV7-2 with TRBJ1-1; 8 bases fit TRBD1. From germline, CDR1 is SGHTA and CDR2 FQGNSA. The CDR3 spans 15 residues. Trimming cost V 0 bases and J 1 base; bases outside gene matches: 1. In DNA form, the CDR3 reads TGTGCCAGCAGCTTAGCCGGGACAGGGAACACTGAAGCTTTCTTT. This translates into CASSLAGTGNTEAFF.

The J gene is TRBJ1-6, the V gene TRBV7-8; 7 bases align to TRBD1. The length of the CDR3 is 15 residues. Germline V lookup: CDR1 SGHVS, CDR2 FQNEAQ. Trimming at V came to 4 bases and at J to 7 bases, leaving 7 bases not matched to a gene. Written as DNA, the CDR3 is TGTGCCAGCAGCTCCGACAGGGCCCGGAATTCACCCCTCCACTTT. Its translation: CASSSDRARNSPLHF.

The chain has TRBV11-3 and TRBJ1-3; D is perhaps TRBD1 (5 bases). V was pared by 3 bases and J by 0 bases, with 9 bases between. CDR1 is SGHNT, CDR2 YENEEA, per germline. The CDR3 has 15 residues. The CDR3 DNA reads TGTGCCAGCAGCTTTACGACAGTCTCTGGAAACACCATATATTTT. Its protein product is CASSFTTVSGNTIYF.

J is TRBJ2-5 and V is TRBV24-1; 10 nucleotides match TRBD1. The junction had 1 base not matched to a gene; V was cut back by 0 bases and J by 4 bases. The germline gives CDR1 KGHDR, CDR2 SFDVKD. This CDR3 region has 15 residues. The CDR3 loop is CATSDLRTGGETQYF. The CDR3, as DNA: TGTGCCACCAGTGATTTGCGGACAGGGGGAGAGACCCAGTACTTC.

CDR3 DNA: TGTGCCAGCAGCTTAGGGACAGGGGGCGCGTCCTACACCTTC. Amino acid sequence: CASSLGTGGASYTF. The J gene is TRBJ1-2, the V gene TRBV7-9; 11 bases align to TRBD1. V lost 1 base and J lost 10; bases outside the gene matches: 5. The CDR3 is made up of 14 amino acids. CDR1 is SEHNR, CDR2 FQNEAQ, per germline (reference sequence).

The chain has TRBV21-1 and TRBJ2-2; TRBD1, the table's D call, was not compared with the DNA. TRBV21-1 is flagged as a pseudogene. The CDR3 runs to 14 residues. CDR3 region: CASSTTGFSGELFF. For the CDR3, the DNA is TGTGCCAGCAGCACGACAGGGTTTTCCGGGGAGCTGTTTTTT.

The chain uses TRBV7-3 and TRBJ1-5; TRBD1 might be the D (5 bases). Deletions cut 0 bases from V and 5 bases from J, with 5 bases between. CDR1 is SGHTA, CDR2 FQGTGA, per germline. The CDR3 sequence is 13 residues long. Here the CDR3 DNA reads TGTGCCAGCAGCTTAACAGGGGATCAGCCCCAGCATTTT. Its protein is CASSLTGDQPQHF.

The chain carries TRBV11-2 and TRBJ1-5, with 10 bases that match TRBD1. The germline CDR1 and CDR2 sequences are SGHAT and FQNNGV. This CDR3 has 18 amino acids. The ends lost 3 bases at V and 2 bases at J; junction bases unmatched: 10. In nucleotides, the CDR3 is TGTGCCAGCAGCTTCCCGGGACAGGGGCTCCGTGGCAATCAGCCCCAGCATTTT. This sequence encodes CASSFPGQGLRGNQPQHF.

The genes are TRBV19 and TRBJ1-1; unclear D gene. V lost 6 bases and J lost 0, with 14 bases in between. The CDR3 totals 15 residues. From germline, CDR1 is LNHDA and CDR2 SQIVND (reference sequence). CDR3 residues: CASRMNGRVNTEAFF. Here the CDR3 DNA reads TGTGCCAGTAGGATGAACGGGAGAGTGAACACTGAAGCTTTCTTT.

The V gene is TRBV27, the J gene TRBJ1-5; 9 bases fit TRBD1. Germline V CDR1 and CDR2: MNHEY, SMNVEV (reference sequence). The junction had 8 bases not matched to a gene; V was cut back by 5 bases and J by 6 bases. CDR3 length: 15 amino acids. CDR3: CASSPGTGRGQPQHF. In DNA, the CDR3 is TGTGCCAGCAGTCCAGGGACAGGGAGGGGTCAGCCCCAGCATTTT.

The chain uses TRBV28 and TRBJ2-7; no clear D. V lost 4 bases and J lost 5, with 9 bases in between. This CDR3 comprises 12 residues. Germline loops: CDR1 MDHEN, CDR2 SYDVKM. CDR3 DNA sequence: TGTGCCAGCAGTTCACCAACCAACGAGCAGTACTTC. Its translation: CASSSPTNEQYF.